Each of the 10 T cell receptor beta chains below was sequenced from the same sample in a study of blood T cell repertoires in COVID-19. The method was immunoSEQ multiplex PCR; TCRdb's version includes in-frame clones alone and lacks a portion of them. The sample records roughly 220,000 clones, roughly nine tenths being singletons. The sample consisted of PBMCs or T cells enriched from blood (not recorded which). The receptors were gathered from a woman younger than 30 in a cohort exposed to, infected with or recovered from COVID-19 (not recorded which).

The chain combines TRBV28 with TRBJ2-2; the match to TRBD2 covers 9 bases. Germline V gene lookup returns CDR1 MDHEN and CDR2 SYDVKM. V lost 9 bases to trimming and J lost 1 base; unmatched junction nucleotides: 3. The CDR3 has 14 residues. In nucleotides, the CDR3 is TGTGCCAGTATTAGCGGGGGGAACACCGGGGAGCTGTTTTTT. As protein: CASISGGNTGELFF.

The V call is TRBV15, the J call TRBJ2-7, with 9 bases identical to TRBD1. The germline V gene has CDR1 LNHNV and CDR2 YYDKDF (reference sequence). V lost 5 bases to trimming and J lost 3 bases; unmatched junction nucleotides: 5. The length of the CDR3 is 14 residues. The CDR3 DNA sequence: TGTGCCACCAGCGCCGCGGACAGGGGCTACGAGCAGTACTTC. This codes for CATSAADRGYEQYF.

The genes are TRBV27 and TRBJ1-6, with a possible D match to TRBD1 (6 bases). V was clipped by 10 bases and J by 6 bases, with 16 bases between them. The CDR3 has 14 amino acids. Per the germline V gene, CDR1 is MNHEY and CDR2 is SMNVEV (reference sequence). CDR3 nucleotides: TGTGCCACCAACGGGGGGCTAGGTAATTCACCCCTCCACTTT. This codes for CATNGGLGNSPLHF.

The rearrangement uses TRBV7-6 and TRBJ2-7; D may be TRBD1 (6 bases). Trimming cost V 8 bases and J 5 bases, with 22 bases left between them. The CDR3 runs 15 residues. CDR1 and CDR2 (germline): SGHVS, FNYEAQ. CDR3 loop: CASRAVIGGENEQYF. The CDR3 DNA sequence: TGTGCCAGCCGAGCGGTGATTGGGGGCGAAAACGAGCAGTACTTC. Using reference TRBV7-6 and TRBJ2-7 for the parts outside the CDR3, the full variable domain is GAGVSQSPRYKVTKRGQDVALRCDPISGHVSLYWYRQALGQGPEFLTYFNYEAQQDKSGLPNDRFSAERPEGSISTLTIQRTEQRDSAMYRCASRAVIGGENEQYFGPGTRLTVT.

A single count supports this clone. CDR3 in amino acids: CASSPRTGTSTDTQYF. CDR3 DNA sequence: TGTGCCAGCAGCCCACGGACAGGGACTAGCACAGATACGCAGTATTTT. This rearrangement joins TRBV7-9 to TRBJ2-3; 8 bases agree with TRBD1. The V segment lost 5 bases and the J segment 0 bases; nucleotides outside the gene matches: 7. This CDR3 comprises 16 residues. Germline CDR1 reads SEHNR; CDR2 reads FQNEAQ (reference sequence).

This chain uses TRBV7-8 with TRBJ1-1; tentative D call: TRBD1 (5 bases). V dropped 1 base and J dropped 5 bases, with 11 bases sitting between them. CDR3 size: 14 residues. Germline V CDR1 and CDR2: SGHVS, FQNEAQ. For the CDR3, the DNA is TGTGCCAGCAGCTTAGAGGGGATCGGTACTGAAGCTTTCTTT. Amino acid sequence: CASSLEGIGTEAFF.

In its sample, this clone was seen once. The chain combines TRBV6-5 with TRBJ1-3; 8 bases align to TRBD1. The CDR3 is made up of 14 amino acids. Germline trimming cut 6 bases from V and 4 bases from J; bases unmatched to any gene: 5. Germline CDR1 and CDR2: MNHEY and SVGAGI. The CDR3 sequence: CASSPTGVGNTIYF. DNA of the CDR3: TGTGCCAGCAGCCCGACAGGGGTCGGAAACACCATATATTTT.

V usage is TRBV7-8 and J usage is TRBJ2-5; 8 bases align to TRBD2. V shed 4 bases, J shed 3 bases, and the junction held 7 bases outside the gene matches. The CDR3 runs to 15 residues. Germline CDR1 SGHVS, CDR2 FQNEAQ. DNA for the CDR3: TGTGCCAGCAGCTCTCCGCAGCGGGGGAAAGAGACCCAGTACTTC. Amino acids: CASSSPQRGKETQYF. The complete variable domain, with remaining parts taken from reference TRBV7-8 and TRBJ2-5, reads GAGVSQSPRYKVAKRGQDVALRCDPISGHVSLFWYQQALGQGPEFLTYFQNEAQLDKSGLPSDRFFAERPEGSVSTLKIQRTQQEDSAVYLCASSSPQRGKETQYFGPGTRLLVL.

The J gene is TRBJ2-5, the V gene TRBV9; the D gene is possibly TRBD2 (6 bases). Looked up from germline, CDR1 is SGDLS and CDR2 is YYNGEE. V was pared by 2 bases and J by 4 bases, with 18 bases between. CDR3 length equals 16 residues. Here the CDR3 DNA reads TGTGCCAGCAGCGTCATCACGGCGGGGTCTTTAGAGACCCAGTACTTC. This gives the protein CASSVITAGSLETQYF.

This chain uses TRBV19 with TRBJ2-2; D call uncertain. Trimming removed 1 base at V and 2 bases at J, with 8 bases between. This CDR3 spans 15 amino acids. Germline CDR1 and CDR2: LNHDA and SQIVND (reference sequence). The CDR3 DNA reads as TGTGCCAGTAGTATAGGAGCCACTAACACCGGGGAGCTGTTTTTT. Translation: CASSIGATNTGELFF.